This entry concerns a single T cell receptor beta chain. Its target is not known. These data are taken from a study of shared clonotypes between healthy human individuals. The CDR3 is made up of 12 amino acids. In germline, CDR1 is MNHNS, CDR2 SASEGT. V was cut by 3 bases and J by 11 bases, with 13 bases left in between. Study outcomes and limitations: In this cohort, only blood was sampled, and tissue repertoires likely differ. The study's rarefaction showed incomplete sorted-subset sequencing despite large depth.

Naive CD8 populations comprised CD45RO-negative cells positively selected for CCR7, excluding terminally differentiated effector memory CD45RA+ cells. Donors were Caucasian adults residing in Nashville, Tennessee, USA. Here immunoSEQ multiplex PCR was the method, and the copy in TCRdb shows in-frame clones only, minus some. Of about 2.2 million clones in the sample, 85% to 95% are singletons; the top ten hold approximately 1.7%. The receptor comes from a man younger than 35 in good health. Some clones in this sample may be carry-over from other donors' samples. The sample was naive CD8+ T cells from PBMCs. This chain uses TRBV6-1 with TRBJ1-1; no definite D call. CDR3 bases: TGTGCCAGCAGTGACCCCAGCCGATGGGCTTTCTTT. It codes for CASSDPSRWAFF.